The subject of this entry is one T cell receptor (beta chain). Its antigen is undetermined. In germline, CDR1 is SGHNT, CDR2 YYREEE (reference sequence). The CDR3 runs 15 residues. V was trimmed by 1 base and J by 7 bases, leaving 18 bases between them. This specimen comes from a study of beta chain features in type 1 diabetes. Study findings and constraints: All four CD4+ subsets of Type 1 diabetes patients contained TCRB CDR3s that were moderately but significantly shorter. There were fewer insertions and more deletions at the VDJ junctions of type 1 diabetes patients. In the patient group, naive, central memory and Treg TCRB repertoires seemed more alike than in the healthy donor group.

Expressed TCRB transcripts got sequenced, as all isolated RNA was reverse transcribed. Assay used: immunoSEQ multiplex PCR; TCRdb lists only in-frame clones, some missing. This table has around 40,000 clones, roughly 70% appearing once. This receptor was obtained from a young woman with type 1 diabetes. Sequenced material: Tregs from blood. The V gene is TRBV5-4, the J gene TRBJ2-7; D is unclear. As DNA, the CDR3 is TGTGCCAGCAGCTTGTATCCCGCGGCAGCCGAGGAGCAGTACTTC. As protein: CASSLYPAAAEEQYF.